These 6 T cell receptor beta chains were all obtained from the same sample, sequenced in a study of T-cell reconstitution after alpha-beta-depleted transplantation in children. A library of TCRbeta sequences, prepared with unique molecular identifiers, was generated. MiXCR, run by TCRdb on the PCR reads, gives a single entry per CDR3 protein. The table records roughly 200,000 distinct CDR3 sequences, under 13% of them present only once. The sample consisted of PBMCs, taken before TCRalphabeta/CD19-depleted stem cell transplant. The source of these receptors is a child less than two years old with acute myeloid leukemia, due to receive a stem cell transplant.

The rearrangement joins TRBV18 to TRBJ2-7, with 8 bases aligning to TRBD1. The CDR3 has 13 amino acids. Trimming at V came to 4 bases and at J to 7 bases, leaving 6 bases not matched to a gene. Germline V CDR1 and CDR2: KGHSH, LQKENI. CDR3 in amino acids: CASSRTGYEEQYF. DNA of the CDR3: TGTGCCAGCTCACGGACAGGGTACGAGGAGCAGTACTTC.

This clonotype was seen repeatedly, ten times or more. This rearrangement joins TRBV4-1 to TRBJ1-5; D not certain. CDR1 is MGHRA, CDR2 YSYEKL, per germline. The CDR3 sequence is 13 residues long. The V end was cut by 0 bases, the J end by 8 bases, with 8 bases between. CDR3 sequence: CASSQDGGEPQHF. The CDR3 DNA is TGCGCCAGCAGCCAAGACGGAGGAGAGCCCCAGCATTTT.

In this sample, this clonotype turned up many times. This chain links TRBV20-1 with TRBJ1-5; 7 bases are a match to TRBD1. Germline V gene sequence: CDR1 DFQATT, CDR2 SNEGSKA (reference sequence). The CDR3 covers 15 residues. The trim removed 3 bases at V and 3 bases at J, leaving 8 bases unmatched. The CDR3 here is CSARSEGADNQPQHF. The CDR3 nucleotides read TGCAGTGCTAGGAGTGAGGGGGCGGACAATCAGCCCCAGCATTTT.

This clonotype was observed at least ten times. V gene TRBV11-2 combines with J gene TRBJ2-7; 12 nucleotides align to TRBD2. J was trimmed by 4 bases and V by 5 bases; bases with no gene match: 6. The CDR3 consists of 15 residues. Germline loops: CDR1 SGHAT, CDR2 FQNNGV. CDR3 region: CASSLLAGGLYEQYF. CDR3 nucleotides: TGTGCCAGCAGCCTTCTAGCGGGAGGGCTTTACGAGCAGTACTTC. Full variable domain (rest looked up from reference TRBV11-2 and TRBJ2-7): EAGVAQSPRYKIIEKRQSVAFWCNPISGHATLYWYQQILGQGPKLLIQFQNNGVVDDSQLPKDRFSAERLKGVDSTLKIQPAKLEDSAVYLCASSLLAGGLYEQYFGPGTRLTVT.

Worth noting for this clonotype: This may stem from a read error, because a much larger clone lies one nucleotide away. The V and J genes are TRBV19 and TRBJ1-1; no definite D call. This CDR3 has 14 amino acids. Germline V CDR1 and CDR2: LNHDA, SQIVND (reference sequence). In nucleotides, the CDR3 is TGTACCAGTAGTAGCCAACCGTGGGACACTGAAGCTTTCTTT. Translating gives CTSSSQPWDTEAFF.

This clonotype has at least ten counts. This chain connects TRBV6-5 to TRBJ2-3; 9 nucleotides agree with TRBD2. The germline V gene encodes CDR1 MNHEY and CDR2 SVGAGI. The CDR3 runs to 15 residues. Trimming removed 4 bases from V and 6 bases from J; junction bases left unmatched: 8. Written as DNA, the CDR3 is TGTGCCAGCAGTTTAGCGGGAGCTAACGGGGATACGCAGTATTTT. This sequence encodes CASSLAGANGDTQYF.